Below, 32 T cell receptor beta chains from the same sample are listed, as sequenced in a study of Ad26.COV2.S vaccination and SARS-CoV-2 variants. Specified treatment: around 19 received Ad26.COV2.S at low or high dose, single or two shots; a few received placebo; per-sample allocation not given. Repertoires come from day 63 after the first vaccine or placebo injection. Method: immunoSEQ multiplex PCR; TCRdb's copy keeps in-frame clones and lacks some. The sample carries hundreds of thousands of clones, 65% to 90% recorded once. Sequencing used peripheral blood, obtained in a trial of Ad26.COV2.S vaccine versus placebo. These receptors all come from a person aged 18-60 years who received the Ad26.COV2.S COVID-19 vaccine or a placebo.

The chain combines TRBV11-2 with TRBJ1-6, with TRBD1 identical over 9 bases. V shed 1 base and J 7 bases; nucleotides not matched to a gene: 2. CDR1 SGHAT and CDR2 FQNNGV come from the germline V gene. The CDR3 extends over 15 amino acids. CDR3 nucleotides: TGTGCCAGCAGCTTAGTGGGGACAGGGAATTCACCCCTCCACTTT. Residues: CASSLVGTGNSPLHF.

The CDR3 loop reads CASSNPRDSNQPQHF. The DNA for the CDR3 is TGTGCCAGCAGTAATCCTCGGGACAGCAATCAGCCCCAGCATTTT. This chain uses TRBV27 with TRBJ1-5, with D perhaps TRBD1 (5 bases). In germline, CDR1 is MNHEY, CDR2 SMNVEV (reference sequence). This CDR3 is built from 15 residues. Trimming left V 5 bases short and J 1 base short, with 12 bases between.

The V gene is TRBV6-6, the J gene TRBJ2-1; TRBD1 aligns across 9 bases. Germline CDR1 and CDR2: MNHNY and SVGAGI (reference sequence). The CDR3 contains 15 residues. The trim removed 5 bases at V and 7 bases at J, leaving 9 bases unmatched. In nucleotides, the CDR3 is TGTGCCAGCAGTACCGGGGGACAGGGTTATAATGAGCAGTTCTTC. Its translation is CASSTGGQGYNEQFF.

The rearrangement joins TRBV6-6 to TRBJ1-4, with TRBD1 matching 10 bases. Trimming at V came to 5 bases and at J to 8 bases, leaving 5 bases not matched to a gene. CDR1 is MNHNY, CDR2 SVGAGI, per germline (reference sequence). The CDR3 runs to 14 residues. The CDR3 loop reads CASSRQGAREKLFF. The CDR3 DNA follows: TGTGCCAGCAGTAGACAGGGGGCGCGGGAAAAACTGTTTTTT.

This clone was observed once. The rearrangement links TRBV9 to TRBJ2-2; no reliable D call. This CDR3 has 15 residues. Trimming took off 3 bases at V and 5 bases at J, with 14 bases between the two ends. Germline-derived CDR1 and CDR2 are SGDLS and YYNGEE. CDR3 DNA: TGTGCCAGCAGCGCGGGTGGTCGTAGGACCGGGGAGCTGTTTTTT. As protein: CASSAGGRRTGELFF.

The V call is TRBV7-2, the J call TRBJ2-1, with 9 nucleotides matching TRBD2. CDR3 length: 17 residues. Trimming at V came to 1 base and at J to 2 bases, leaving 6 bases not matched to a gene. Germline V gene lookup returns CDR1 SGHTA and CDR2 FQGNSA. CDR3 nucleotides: TGTGCCAGCAGCTTAGGGGGACTAGCCCGAGCCTACAATGAGCAGTTCTTC. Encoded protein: CASSLGGLARAYNEQFF.

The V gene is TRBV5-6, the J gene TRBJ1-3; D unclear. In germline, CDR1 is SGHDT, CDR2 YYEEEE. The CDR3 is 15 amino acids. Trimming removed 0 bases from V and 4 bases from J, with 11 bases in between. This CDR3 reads CASSLAQVSGNTIYF. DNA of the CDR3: TGTGCCAGCAGCTTGGCCCAGGTTTCGGGAAACACCATATATTTT.

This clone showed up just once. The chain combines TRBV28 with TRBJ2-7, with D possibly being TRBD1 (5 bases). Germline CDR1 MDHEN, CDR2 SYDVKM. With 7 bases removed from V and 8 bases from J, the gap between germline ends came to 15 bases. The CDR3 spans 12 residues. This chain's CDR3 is CASNRPTGQQYF. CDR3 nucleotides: TGTGCCAGCAACAGGCCGACCGGGCAGCAGTACTTC.

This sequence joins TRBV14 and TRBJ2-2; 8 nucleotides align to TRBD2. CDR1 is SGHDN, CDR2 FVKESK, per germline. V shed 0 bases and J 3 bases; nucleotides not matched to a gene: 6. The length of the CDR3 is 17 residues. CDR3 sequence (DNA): TGTGCCAGCAGCCAAGACCTTTCTAGCGGGTACACCGGGGAGCTGTTTTTT. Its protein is CASSQDLSSGYTGELFF.

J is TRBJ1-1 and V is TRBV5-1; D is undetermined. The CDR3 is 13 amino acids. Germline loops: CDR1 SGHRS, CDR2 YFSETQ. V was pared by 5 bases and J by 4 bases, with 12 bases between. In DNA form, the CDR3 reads TGCGCCAGCAGTGGACGGCGCGGCACTGAAGCTTTCTTT. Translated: CASSGRRGTEAFF.

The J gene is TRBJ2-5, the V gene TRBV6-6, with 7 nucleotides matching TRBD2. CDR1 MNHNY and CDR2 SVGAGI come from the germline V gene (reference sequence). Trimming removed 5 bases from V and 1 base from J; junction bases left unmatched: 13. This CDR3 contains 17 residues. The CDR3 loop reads CASSPIPQRGIQETQYF. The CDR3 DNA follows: TGTGCCAGCAGTCCAATCCCCCAGCGGGGTATCCAAGAGACCCAGTACTTC.

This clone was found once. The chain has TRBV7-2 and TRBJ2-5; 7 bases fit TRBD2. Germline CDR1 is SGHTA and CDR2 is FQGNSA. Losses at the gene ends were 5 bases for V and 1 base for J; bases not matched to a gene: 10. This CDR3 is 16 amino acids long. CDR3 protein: CASSPGGRLGQETQYF. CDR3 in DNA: TGTGCCAGCAGCCCGGGGGGTAGGCTGGGCCAAGAGACCCAGTACTTC.

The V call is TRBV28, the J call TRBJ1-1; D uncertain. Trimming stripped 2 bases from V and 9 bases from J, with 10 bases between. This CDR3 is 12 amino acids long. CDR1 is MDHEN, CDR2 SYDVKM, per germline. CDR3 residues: CASSLADGKAFF. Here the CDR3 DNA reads TGTGCCAGCAGTTTAGCGGACGGTAAAGCTTTCTTT.

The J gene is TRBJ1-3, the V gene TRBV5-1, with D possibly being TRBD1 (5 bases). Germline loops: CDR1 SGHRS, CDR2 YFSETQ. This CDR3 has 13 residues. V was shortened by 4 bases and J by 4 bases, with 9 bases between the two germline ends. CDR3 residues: CASSRDYGNTIYF. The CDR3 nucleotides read TGCGCCAGCAGCAGGGACTACGGAAACACCATATATTTT.

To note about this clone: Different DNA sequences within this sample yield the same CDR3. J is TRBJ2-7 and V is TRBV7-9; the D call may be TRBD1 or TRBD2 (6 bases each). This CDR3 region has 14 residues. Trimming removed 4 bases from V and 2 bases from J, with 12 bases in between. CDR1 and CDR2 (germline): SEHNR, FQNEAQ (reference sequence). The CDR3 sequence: CASSSLGGTYEQYF. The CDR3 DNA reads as TGTGCCAGCAGCTCTCTCGGGGGCACCTACGAGCAGTACTTC. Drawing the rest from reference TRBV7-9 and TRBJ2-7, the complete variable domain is DTGVSQNPRHKITKRGQNVTFRCDPISEHNRLYWYRQTLGQGPEFLTYFQNEAQLEKSRLLSDRFSAERPKGSFSTLEIQRTEQGDSAMYLCASSSLGGTYEQYFGPGTRLTVT.

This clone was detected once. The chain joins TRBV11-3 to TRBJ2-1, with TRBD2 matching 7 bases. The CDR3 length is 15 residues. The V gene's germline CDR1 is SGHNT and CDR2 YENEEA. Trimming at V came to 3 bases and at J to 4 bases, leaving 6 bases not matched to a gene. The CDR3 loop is CASSFSLADYNEQFF. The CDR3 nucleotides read TGTGCCAGCAGCTTTTCGCTAGCGGATTACAATGAGCAGTTCTTC.

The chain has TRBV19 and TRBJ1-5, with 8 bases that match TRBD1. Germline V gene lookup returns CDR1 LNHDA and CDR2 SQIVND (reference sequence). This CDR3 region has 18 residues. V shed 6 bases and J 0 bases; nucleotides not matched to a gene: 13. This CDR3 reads CASRPKTRQGNSNQPQHF. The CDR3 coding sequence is TGTGCCAGTAGACCTAAAACCCGACAGGGGAATAGCAATCAGCCCCAGCATTTT.

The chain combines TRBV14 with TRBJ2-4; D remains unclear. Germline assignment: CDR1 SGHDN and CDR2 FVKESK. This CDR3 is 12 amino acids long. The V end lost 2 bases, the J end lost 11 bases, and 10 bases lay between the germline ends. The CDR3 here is CASSQWSGVQYF. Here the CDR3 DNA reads TGTGCCAGCAGCCAATGGAGTGGAGTTCAGTACTTC. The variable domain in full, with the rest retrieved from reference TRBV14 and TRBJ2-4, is EAGVTQFPSHSVIEKGQTVTLRCDPISGHDNLYWYRRVMGKEIKFLLHFVKESKQDESGMPNNRFLAERTGGTYSTLKVQPAELEDSGVYFCASSQWSGVQYFGAGTRLSVL.

This CDR3 reads CASSPSTSYEQFF. CDR3 nucleotides: TGTGCCAGCAGCCCCTCGACTAGCTATGAGCAGTTCTTC. This chain links TRBV4-2 with TRBJ2-1; the match to TRBD2 covers 7 bases. The CDR3 loop spans 13 amino acids. Germline V lookup: CDR1 LGHNA, CDR2 YNFKEQ. The trim removed 4 bases at V and 8 bases at J, leaving 5 bases unmatched.

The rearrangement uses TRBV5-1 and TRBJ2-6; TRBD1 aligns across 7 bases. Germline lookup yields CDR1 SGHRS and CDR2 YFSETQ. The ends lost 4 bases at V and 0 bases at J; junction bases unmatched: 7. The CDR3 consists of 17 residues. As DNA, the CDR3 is TGCGCCAGCAGCCAACAGGGGTTCGGCTCTGGGGCCAACGTCCTGACTTTC. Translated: CASSQQGFGSGANVLTF.

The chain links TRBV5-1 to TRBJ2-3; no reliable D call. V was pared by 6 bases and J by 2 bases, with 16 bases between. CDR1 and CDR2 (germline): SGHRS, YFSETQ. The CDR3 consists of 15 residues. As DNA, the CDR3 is TGCGCCAGCACCCCCTCGCCTACAGTCACAGATACGCAGTATTTT. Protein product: CASTPSPTVTDTQYF.

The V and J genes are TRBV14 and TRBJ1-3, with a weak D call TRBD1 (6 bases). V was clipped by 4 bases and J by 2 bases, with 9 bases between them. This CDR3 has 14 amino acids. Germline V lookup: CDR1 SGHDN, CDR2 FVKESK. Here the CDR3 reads CASSLGTTGNTIYF. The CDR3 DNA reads TGTGCCAGCAGCCTCGGGACAACTGGAAACACCATATATTTT.

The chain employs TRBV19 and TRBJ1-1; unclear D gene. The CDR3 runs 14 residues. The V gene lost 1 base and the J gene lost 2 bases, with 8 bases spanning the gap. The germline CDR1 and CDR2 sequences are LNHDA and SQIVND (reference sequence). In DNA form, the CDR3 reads TGTGCCAGTAGTATAGGAGAGGTTAACACTGAAGCTTTCTTT. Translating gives CASSIGEVNTEAFF.

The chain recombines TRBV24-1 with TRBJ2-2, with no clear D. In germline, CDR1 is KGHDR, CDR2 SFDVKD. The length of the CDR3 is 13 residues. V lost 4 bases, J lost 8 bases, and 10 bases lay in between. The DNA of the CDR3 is TGTGCCACCAGTGACCAGTTGGGGGGGGAGCTGTTTTTT. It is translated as CATSDQLGGELFF.

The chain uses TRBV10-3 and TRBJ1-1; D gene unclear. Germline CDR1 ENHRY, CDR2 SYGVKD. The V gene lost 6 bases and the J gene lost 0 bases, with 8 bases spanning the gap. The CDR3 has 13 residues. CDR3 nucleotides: TGTGCCATCAGGGCGGGCGTGAACACTGAAGCTTTCTTT. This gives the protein CAIRAGVNTEAFF.

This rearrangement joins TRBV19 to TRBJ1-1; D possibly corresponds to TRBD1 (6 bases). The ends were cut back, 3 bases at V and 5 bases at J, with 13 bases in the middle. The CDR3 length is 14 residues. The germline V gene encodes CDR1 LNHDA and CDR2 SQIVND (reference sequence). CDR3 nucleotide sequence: TGTGCCAGTAGTATTGGGGGCACGGTGACTGAAGCTTTCTTT. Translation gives CASSIGGTVTEAFF.

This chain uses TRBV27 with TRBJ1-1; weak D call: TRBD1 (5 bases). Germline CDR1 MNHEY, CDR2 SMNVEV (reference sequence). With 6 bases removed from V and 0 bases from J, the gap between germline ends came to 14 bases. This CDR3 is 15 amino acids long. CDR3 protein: CASSLRPGVNTEAFF. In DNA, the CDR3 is TGTGCCAGCAGCCTACGGCCGGGGGTGAACACTGAAGCTTTCTTT.

CDR3 loop: CASSLVGGNEQFF. In DNA form, the CDR3 reads TGTGCCAGCAGTTTAGTCGGGGGGAATGAGCAGTTCTTC. The V and J genes are TRBV28 and TRBJ2-1, with TRBD2 matching 7 bases. V dropped 2 bases and J dropped 7; count of bases not matched to a gene: 2. CDR3 length: 13 residues. Germline lookup yields CDR1 MDHEN and CDR2 SYDVKM.

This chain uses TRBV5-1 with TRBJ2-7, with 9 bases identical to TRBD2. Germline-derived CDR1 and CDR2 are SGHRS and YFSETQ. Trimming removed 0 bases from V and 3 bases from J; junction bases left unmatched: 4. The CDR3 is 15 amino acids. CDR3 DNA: TGCGCCAGCAGCTTGGAGGCTAGCGGGGTCTACGAGCAGTACTTC. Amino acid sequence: CASSLEASGVYEQYF.

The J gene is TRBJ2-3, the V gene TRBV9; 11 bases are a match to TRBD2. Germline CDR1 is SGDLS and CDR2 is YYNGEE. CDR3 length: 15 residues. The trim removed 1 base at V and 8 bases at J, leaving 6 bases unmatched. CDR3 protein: CASSVTSGGDGTQYF. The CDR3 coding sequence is TGTGCCAGCAGCGTAACTAGCGGGGGCGACGGTACGCAGTATTTT.

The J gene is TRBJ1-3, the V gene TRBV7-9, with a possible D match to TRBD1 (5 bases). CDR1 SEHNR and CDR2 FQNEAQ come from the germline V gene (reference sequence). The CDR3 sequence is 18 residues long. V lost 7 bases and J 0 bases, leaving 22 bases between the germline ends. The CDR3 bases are TGTGCCAGCATCCGACCCCCCAGGGTGGGAAACTCTGGAAACACCATATATTTT. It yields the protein CASIRPPRVGNSGNTIYF.

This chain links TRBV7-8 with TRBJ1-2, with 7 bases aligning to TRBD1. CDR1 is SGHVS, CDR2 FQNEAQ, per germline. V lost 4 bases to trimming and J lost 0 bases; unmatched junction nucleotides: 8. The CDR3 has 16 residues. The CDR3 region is CASSSSDREANYGYTF. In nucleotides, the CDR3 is TGTGCCAGCAGCTCTTCCGACAGGGAAGCTAACTATGGCTACACCTTC.